Each of the 24 T cell receptor beta chains below was sequenced from the same sample in a study of OX40 agonist ivuxolimab in advanced cancers. The data were produced by immunoSEQ multiplex PCR, yet TCRdb's version contains in-frame clones alone and is incomplete. The table includes tens of thousands of clones, 80% to 95% detected once. The sequencing used CD4+ or CD8+ T cells sorted from blood, collected in a trial of the OX40 agonist ivuxolimab. The receptors stem from an adult with an advanced solid tumor such as melanoma, head and neck, liver or kidney cancer.

The chain employs TRBV6-6 and TRBJ2-7; 10 bases agree with TRBD2. CDR3 length: 15 residues. V was clipped by 7 bases and J by 0 bases; unmatched bases: 6. From germline, CDR1 is MNHNY and CDR2 SVGAGI (reference sequence). Here the CDR3 DNA reads TGTGCCAGCATCGGGACTAGCGCCAACTCCTACGAGCAGTACTTC. This translates into CASIGTSANSYEQYF.

The chain carries TRBV30 and TRBJ2-2; D remains ambiguous. Germline CDR1 and CDR2: GTSNPN and SVGIG (reference sequence). Trimming took off 4 bases at V and 5 bases at J, with 14 bases between the two ends. This CDR3 spans 14 amino acids. CDR3 loop: CAWKSEASTGELFF. The CDR3 DNA reads TGTGCCTGGAAAAGCGAGGCATCAACCGGGGAGCTGTTTTTT.

The rearrangement uses TRBV5-1 and TRBJ1-2; D is unresolved. CDR3 length: 14 residues. CDR1 SGHRS and CDR2 YFSETQ come from the germline V gene. With 2 bases removed from V and 13 bases from J, the gap between germline ends came to 21 bases. The CDR3 is CASSFSDRSVESTF. Here the CDR3 DNA reads TGCGCCAGCAGCTTTTCTGACCGTTCTGTGGAGAGCACCTTC. The full variable domain, with the rest looked up from reference TRBV5-1 and TRBJ1-2, is KAGVTQTPRYLIKTRGQQVTLSCSPISGHRSVSWYQQTPGQGLQFLFEYFSETQRNKGNFPGRFSGRQFSNSRSEMNVSTLELGDSALYLCASSFSDRSVESTFGSGTRLTVV.

This clone showed up just a few times. The CDR3 coding sequence is TGTGCCAGCAGCCTGACTAGCATGGAGACCCAGTACTTC. Its translation: CASSLTSMETQYF. The chain employs TRBV11-2 and TRBJ2-5; TRBD2 matches 7 bases. This CDR3 contains 13 residues. Per the germline V gene, CDR1 is SGHAT and CDR2 is FQNNGV. Trimming took 5 bases from V and 5 from J; bases not matched to a gene: 5.

The rearrangement joins TRBV28 to TRBJ2-7; D is possibly TRBD1 (6 bases). There are 14 residues in the CDR3. Trimming removed 9 bases at V and 7 bases at J, with 22 bases between. Per germline, CDR1 MDHEN and CDR2 SYDVKM. The CDR3 loop reads CASNVPGHPGEQYF. CDR3 nucleotide sequence: TGTGCCAGTAACGTTCCGGGACACCCCGGGGAGCAGTACTTC.

V gene TRBV15 combines with J gene TRBJ1-3; D possibly corresponds to TRBD1 (5 bases). This CDR3 has 16 amino acids. Trimming stripped 6 bases from V and 7 bases from J, with 22 bases between. Germline CDR1 is LNHNV and CDR2 is YYDKDF (reference sequence). The CDR3 coding sequence is TGTGCCACCAGTCCCCTGGGGCAGGGTTTTGGGAACACCATATATTTT. This sequence encodes CATSPLGQGFGNTIYF. The full variable domain, rest sourced from reference TRBV15 and TRBJ1-3, is DAMVIQNPRYQVTQFGKPVTLSCSQTLNHNVMYWYQQKSSQAPKLLFHYYDKDFNNEADTPDNFQSRRPNTSFCFLDIRSPGLGDTAMYLCATSPLGQGFGNTIYFGEGSWLTVV.

V usage is TRBV28 and J usage is TRBJ2-1; TRBD2 aligns across 7 bases. Germline V lookup: CDR1 MDHEN, CDR2 SYDVKM. V was pared by 7 bases and J by 4 bases, with 4 bases of the junction left unmatched. CDR3 size: 13 residues. The CDR3 DNA sequence: TGTGCCAGCACCCCCGGGGGGTACAATGAGCAGTTCTTC. This codes for CASTPGGYNEQFF.

This rearrangement joins TRBV2 to TRBJ1-1, with a possible D match to TRBD1 (5 bases). Germline V gene lookup returns CDR1 SNHLY and CDR2 FYNNEI. Between the trimmed V and J ends, which lost 4 bases and 4 bases, there was a span of 13 bases. CDR3 size: 14 residues. CDR3 coding DNA: TGTGCCAGCAGTGCGGGCAGGGAGGGCACTGAAGCTTTCTTT. Its protein product is CASSAGREGTEAFF. The full variable domain, its missing parts supplied by reference TRBV2 and TRBJ1-1, is EPEVTQTPSHQVTQMGQEVILRCVPISNHLYFYWYRQILGQKVEFLVSFYNNEISEKSEIFDDQFSVERPDGSNFTLKIRSTKLEDSAMYFCASSAGREGTEAFFGQGTRLTVV.

V gene TRBV19 combines with J gene TRBJ2-1; TRBD2 agrees at 10 bases. V was pared by 3 bases and J by 0 bases, with 11 bases of the junction left unmatched. CDR1 and CDR2 from the germline V gene are LNHDA and SQIVND (reference sequence). The CDR3 loop spans 19 amino acids. The chain's CDR3 is CASSMVGSGRLSSYNEQFF. The CDR3 coding sequence is TGTGCCAGTAGTATGGTAGGTAGCGGGAGGTTGAGCTCCTACAATGAGCAGTTCTTC.

CDR3 DNA: TGTGCTAGTGGCACGGGACAGCTTGGGAGCAATCAGCCCCAGCATTTT. The encoded protein is CASGTGQLGSNQPQHF. The chain has TRBV12-5 and TRBJ1-5; 7 bases are shared with TRBD1. This CDR3 region has 16 residues. CDR1 is LGHNT, CDR2 FRNRAP, per germline. The junction had 9 bases not matched to a gene; V was cut back by 6 bases and J by 1 base.

This clone was picked up one time. V gene TRBV6-6 combines with J gene TRBJ1-2; D is ambiguous. Germline CDR1 MNHNY, CDR2 SVGAGI (reference sequence). V was pared by 2 bases and J by 10 bases, with 11 bases between. This CDR3 comprises 12 residues. CDR3 in DNA: TGTGCCAGCAGTTACACGACGGACCTCTACACCTTC. Protein product: CASSYTTDLYTF.

The chain links TRBV5-1 to TRBJ2-2; maybe TRBD2 (6 bases). CDR3 size: 14 residues. Per the germline V gene, CDR1 is SGHRS and CDR2 is YFSETQ. V shed 0 bases and J shed 7 bases, with 10 bases lying between them. CDR3 protein: CASSLESSGGELFF. In nucleotides, the CDR3 is TGCGCCAGCAGCTTGGAGAGTAGCGGCGGGGAGCTGTTTTTT. The full variable domain, in which reference TRBV5-1 and TRBJ2-2 provide the parts outside the CDR3, is KAGVTQTPRYLIKTRGQQVTLSCSPISGHRSVSWYQQTPGQGLQFLFEYFSETQRNKGNFPGRFSGRQFSNSRSEMNVSTLELGDSALYLCASSLESSGGELFFGEGSRLTVL.

J is TRBJ2-5 and V is TRBV9; the D is unclear. V was trimmed by 0 bases and J by 5 bases, leaving 11 bases between them. Germline values: CDR1 SGDLS, CDR2 YYNGEE. The CDR3 loop spans 14 amino acids. For the CDR3, the DNA is TGTGCCAGCAGCGTAGGTAATACCTTGGAGACCCAGTACTTC. Its translation: CASSVGNTLETQYF.

The rearrangement uses TRBV6-5 and TRBJ2-3, with a weak D call TRBD1 (6 bases). CDR1 and CDR2 from the germline V gene are MNHEY and SVGAGI. V lost 6 bases and J lost 3, with 13 bases in between. This CDR3 contains 14 residues. The CDR3 protein is CASRPRGSTDTQYF. CDR3 nucleotides: TGTGCCAGCAGACCCAGGGGTTCTACAGATACGCAGTATTTT.

The V call is TRBV5-6, the J call TRBJ2-3; D tentatively fits TRBD1 or TRBD2 (6 bases each). The CDR3 is made up of 15 amino acids. Germline CDR1 SGHDT, CDR2 YYEEEE. With 3 bases removed from V and 4 bases from J, the gap between germline ends came to 15 bases. CDR3 sequence (DNA): TGTGCCAGCAGCTCCCAAGGGGGGACGGCAGATACGCAGTATTTT. It specifies CASSSQGGTADTQYF.

The chain has TRBV2 and TRBJ2-5, with D perhaps TRBD1 or TRBD2 (6 bases each). The CDR3 is 12 amino acids. V was clipped by 9 bases and J by 5 bases, with 13 bases between them. The germline V gene has CDR1 SNHLY and CDR2 FYNNEI. The DNA for the CDR3 is TGTGCCAGTGGAGGGGGGAGGGAGACCCAGTACTTC. Residues: CASGGGRETQYF.

This chain joins TRBV9 and TRBJ2-3; 15 positions match TRBD2. With 3 bases clipped from V and 3 bases from J, the junction kept 2 bases outside the gene matches. This CDR3 has 16 residues. Per germline, CDR1 SGDLS and CDR2 YYNGEE. The CDR3 region is CASSAGTSGRTDTQYF. CDR3 bases: TGTGCCAGCAGCGCCGGGACTAGCGGGAGGACAGATACGCAGTATTTT.

The genes are TRBV11-3 and TRBJ2-2; D is ambiguous. V was cut by 0 bases and J by 7 bases, with 18 bases left in between. This CDR3 contains 17 residues. Germline V CDR1 and CDR2: SGHNT, YENEEA. The CDR3 DNA reads as TGTGCCAGCAGCTTAGAAGGTGGCAGAGGTCTATACGGGGAGCTGTTTTTT. Translating gives CASSLEGGRGLYGELFF.

The V call is TRBV27, the J call TRBJ1-2; weak D call: TRBD1 (6 bases). Germline CDR1 MNHEY, CDR2 SMNVEV (reference sequence). Trimming left V 6 bases short and J 2 bases short, with 10 bases between. The CDR3 runs to 13 residues. The CDR3 protein is CASRRGGNYGYTF. The CDR3, as DNA: TGTGCCAGCAGGAGGGGGGGAAACTATGGCTACACCTTC.

The chain is built from TRBV9 and TRBJ2-1; perhaps TRBD1 as D (7 bases). The CDR3 covers 15 residues. CDR1 SGDLS and CDR2 YYNGEE come from the germline V gene. Trimming pared 3 bases from V and 3 bases from J, leaving 13 bases between. The CDR3 DNA reads as TGTGCCAGCAGCGGGGGCGGGGACAGCTACAATGAGCAGTTCTTC. Residues: CASSGGGDSYNEQFF.

This chain joins TRBV19 and TRBJ2-6, with D perhaps TRBD1 (6 bases). The CDR3 covers 17 residues. V dropped 5 bases and J dropped 0 bases, with 14 bases sitting between them. Germline CDR1 reads LNHDA; CDR2 reads SQIVND (reference sequence). CDR3 DNA: TGTGCCAGTAGTCCTCCGACAGGATCCTCTGGGGCCAACGTCCTGACTTTC. It yields the protein CASSPPTGSSGANVLTF.

CDR3: CSARGYNEQFF. CDR3 bases: TGCAGTGCTAGAGGGTACAATGAGCAGTTCTTC. The rearrangement joins TRBV20-1 to TRBJ2-1; D ambiguous. Trimming stripped 1 base from V and 4 bases from J, with 2 bases between. Germline values: CDR1 DFQATT, CDR2 SNEGSKA (reference sequence). The CDR3 runs 11 residues.

This chain uses TRBV6-5 with TRBJ1-5; D is perhaps TRBD1 (5 bases). The CDR3 is 13 amino acids. Looked up from germline, CDR1 is MNHEY and CDR2 is SVGAGI. The V gene lost 6 bases and the J gene lost 7 bases, with 13 bases spanning the gap. The CDR3 here is CASSDPGSQPQHF. The CDR3 bases are TGTGCCAGCAGCGACCCAGGGAGCCAGCCCCAGCATTTT.

This chain connects TRBV5-5 to TRBJ2-7; D remains unclear. Germline loops: CDR1 SGHKS, CDR2 YYEKEE (reference sequence). This CDR3 is built from 15 residues. V was trimmed by 4 bases and J by 7 bases, leaving 21 bases between them. CDR3 sequence (DNA): TGTGCCAGCAGCGCCCGGTCCCTAGGAGATGGGGAGCAGTACTTC. Translation gives CASSARSLGDGEQYF.